This T cell receptor beta chain was found in a study of cytotoxic CD8 clonotypes in ibrutinib-treated CLL. Regarding the study as a whole: Clonality (at baseline) was higher than in age-matched healthy donors and tracked circulating CD8+ T-cell counts.

The method was immunoSEQ multiplex PCR; TCRdb's version includes in-frame clones alone and lacks a portion of them. The repertoire holds 130,000 to 150,000 clones, with over 60% as singletons. V was cut by 3 bases and J by 7 bases, with 12 bases left in between. The CDR3 loop spans 13 amino acids. Germline lookup yields CDR1 MNHEY and CDR2 SMNVEV (reference sequence). Comments on this clone: The antigen is unknown.

Sample: PBMCs, taken after 12 months of ibrutinib treatment. J is TRBJ2-5 and V is TRBV27; D is perhaps TRBD1 (5 bases). The source of this sequence is a human donor with chronic lymphocytic leukemia. In nucleotides, the CDR3 is TGTGCCAGCAGTTTCCGATCCCAGGGGACCCAGTACTTC. Its protein is CASSFRSQGTQYF.